The entry below gives a single T cell receptor (beta chain) sequence along with its context. The clone's antigen remains unknown. Base-call qualities are not available, and no considerably larger clone is one nucleotide away. This entry comes from a study of T cell responses to AZD1222 COVID-19 vaccine (dated by TCRdb to the early 2020s). Background for the entire study: A total of around 240 trial participants underwent TCR sequencing, of whom around 210 had received two doses of AZD1222 and about 26 had received two doses of the MenACWY control vaccine. Trial participants were enrolled by age into subgroups of 18-55, 56-69 and 70-plus years, and about 150, 27 and 61 TCR-sequenced participants, respectively, were included in these subgroups.

The CDR3 regions of human TCRbeta chains were analyzed by immunosequencing. The original methods were these. Repertoire TCRs were checked for matches against a reference library of SARS-CoV-2-specific TCRs that had been generated using the MIRA antigen-specificity platform. Breadth was defined as the fraction of unique TCRs that were SARS-CoV-2-associated. Depth was defined as the fraction of total T cells that were SARS-CoV-2-associated. Using the MIRA data, every spike-specific TCR was mapped to the spike region that the TCR reacted to and assigned to either a CD4 or a CD8 class. Log10-transformed breadth and depth values were compared by one-way ANOVA with Sidak's multiple comparisons tests. TCRdb's version of the immuneACCESS table is confined to in-frame rearrangements and falls short of the full clone set. An unresolved V gene accounts for under half of the shortfall where checked; the remainder is of unknown origin. From that table come the V and J calls and clone size; the DNA was used to work out D and trimming. The sample profile shows about 140,000 clones; more than 85% of them were found once. The top ten hold more than 10% of the sample.

What the authors observed across the whole study: Because no day 14 peak-response samples were available, the repertoires could be characterized only after the peak T cell response. Spike-specific TCR breadth and depth rose significantly after two AZD1222 doses compared with day 0 and with MenACWY recipients. The vaccine-associated CD4 TCRs covered the entire spike protein, and the dominant responses fell in regions 160-218 and 743-854. Participants were mostly white British and included more females than males, and it was suggested by the authors that clonal diversity may have been underestimated. In the small 56-69-year group, the increase in depth fell short of significance, most likely because of low power. Conclusions about previously exposed vaccinees are limited because only five to seven AZD1222 recipients were SARS-CoV-2 seropositive at baseline. Epitopes outside the regions mutated in the B.1.351 and B.1.1.7 variants were reportedly recognized by nearly half of the unique spike-specific TCRs.

What the time point label conveys for this sample: sample from adult after SARS-CoV-2 infection, after symptom onset. A couple of convalescent COVID-19 patients, sampled after symptom onset from adults with prior SARS-CoV-2 infection, were also TCR-sequenced for comparison. The starting material was peripheral blood, obtained after recovery from COVID-19. The TCR originated in an adult who had recovered from COVID-19.

The CDR3 protein: CASSFLGGDSPLHF. The DNA sequence follows: TGTGCCAGCAGCTTTCTCGGGGGCGATTCACCCCTCCACTTT. The chain was built from TRBV5-4 and TRBJ1-6; TRBD1 is possibly the D segment (6 matching bases). Trimming removed 2 bases from V and 8 bases from J, leaving 11 bases between the germline ends. CDR1 is given as SGHNT and CDR2 as YYREEE, both from the germline V gene (reference sequence). The CDR3 measures 14 amino acids from cysteine to phenylalanine. Left in the record is the CDR3 DNA by itself, 42 bases read in frame from the first base.